A selection of T cell receptor beta chains follows, all from one sample in a study of T-cell memory formation after mild COVID-19. TCRdb reprocessed the 5' RACE reads via MiXCR and lists one record per CDR3 protein. Of 45,000 to 55,000 distinct CDR3 sequences detected, 9.3% appear once; the ten largest clones hold approximately 12%. Sequences were obtained from PBMCs or a T cell subset sorted from them (not recorded which). Receptors were obtained from an adult woman who had mild COVID-19 (a few samples of this study predate the infection). Cell type and time point are not known. CDR3s include the opening cysteine and the closing phenylalanine or tryptophan. The order of the fields is D gene, CDR3 length, clone size, J gene, V gene, CDR3 DNA, CDR3 protein. The D gene is left open where the match is weak. Size is omitted from some rows. Given values are once, few, many or a class for expanded clones.

TRBD1 16 . TRBJ2-7 TRBV5-1 TGCGCCAGCAGCTTGACCCCGGGACAGGGGTCCTACGAGCAGTACTTC CASSLTPGQGSYEQYF
. 15 few TRBJ2-1 TRBV3-1 TGTGCCAGCAGCCGGGGCTGGAGCTCCTACAATGAGCAGTTCTTC CASSRGWSSYNEQFF
. 15 many TRBJ2-7 TRBV6-5 TGTGCCAGCAGCCATGGGACGGATTCCTCCTACGAGCAGTACTTC CASSHGTDSSYEQYF
. 17 . TRBJ2-3 TRBV5-1 TGCGCCAGCAGCTCGACGTATACCCGACCCCGGGCAGATACGCAGTATTTT CASSSTYTRPRADTQYF
TRBD1 14 many TRBJ2-2 TRBV20-1 TGCAGTGCGCAGGGGGCAGCGAACACCGGGGAGCTGTTTTTT CSAQGAANTGELFF
. 16 . TRBJ1-6 TRBV12-3/TRBV12-4 TGTGCCAGCAGATCGGTAGTAGGGTCCTATAATTCACCCCTCCACTTT CASRSVVGSYNSPLHF
TRBD2 15 many TRBJ2-3 TRBV12-3/TRBV12-4 TGTGCCAGCAGTTTTTGGGGGGGGGTTGCAGATACGCAGTATTTT CASSFWGGVADTQYF
. 15 many TRBJ1-5 TRBV2 TGTGCCAGCAGTCCAGCTACCTTTAGCAATCAGCCCCAGCATTTT CASSPATFSNQPQHF
TRBD2 14 . TRBJ2-7 TRBV20-1 TGCAGTGCTAGAGATGCTAGCGGGAGGGTCGAGCAGTACTTC CSARDASGRVEQYF
. 12 . TRBJ2-1 TRBV3-2 TGTGCCAGCAGCCAAGAAAGGGGGGAGCAGTTCTTC CASSQERGEQFF
. 12 many TRBJ2-1 TRBV24-1 TGTGCCACCAGTCAAGATTACAATGAGCAGTTCTTC CATSQDYNEQFF
TRBD2 17 many TRBJ2-1 TRBV7-9 TGTGCCAGCAGCCTCATCCCGGGACTAGGGACCTACAATGAGCAGTTCTTC CASSLIPGLGTYNEQFF
. 16 medium-sized TRBJ2-5 TRBV9 TGTGCCAGCAGTAAGAGTGGGCAGGCGACGCAAGAGACCCAGTACTTC CASSKSGQATQETQYF
TRBD2 15 many TRBJ2-1 TRBV11-2 TGTGCCAGCAGCTTGGAGCGGGGGGGCCACAATGAGCAGTTCTTC CASSLERGGHNEQFF
. 16 many TRBJ1-6 TRBV14 TGTGCCAGCAGCCAACATCCACCCGGGTATAATTCACCCCTCCACTTT CASSQHPPGYNSPLHF
. 17 few TRBJ1-2 TRBV15 TGTGCCACCAGCAGAGATCGTAGGGCAGGGTGGAACTATGGCTACACCTTC CATSRDRRAGWNYGYTF
TRBD2 15 . TRBJ2-1 TRBV2 TGTGCCAGCAGTGAGTTGGCTAGCGGCTACAATGAGCAGTTCTTC CASSELASGYNEQFF
. 13 few TRBJ1-6 TRBV18 TGTGCCAGCTCACTGGACAGTAATTCACCCCTCCACTTT CASSLDSNSPLHF
. 14 many TRBJ2-7 TRBV7-6 TGTGCCAGCAGCTTAGGCCGGGGATCCTACGAGCAGTACTTC CASSLGRGSYEQYF
TRBD1 15 few TRBJ1-6 TRBV9 TGTGCCAGCAGCGCGGGACAGGGCGGGAATTCACCCCTCCACTTT CASSAGQGGNSPLHF
. 15 . TRBJ1-1 TRBV5-1 TGCGCCAGCAGCTTGGGTGGGGAAGGGAACACTGAATCTTTCTTT CASSLGGEGNTESFF
TRBD1 16 few TRBJ2-2 TRBV6-5 TGTGCCAGCAGGACTTCGACAGGGTTCGACACCGGGGAGCTGTTTTTT CASRTSTGFDTGELFF
TRBD1 12 many TRBJ2-1 TRBV12-3/TRBV12-4 TGTGCCAGCGGGACAGGGTCCCGGTTGCAGTTCTTC CASGTGSRLQFF
. 16 many TRBJ2-3 TRBV9 TGTGCCAGCAGCGTAGTATCGAGTCTGGGCACAGATACGCAGTATTTT CASSVVSSLGTDTQYF
TRBD1 15 few TRBJ1-1 TRBV10-2 TGCGCCAGCAGTGAACCAACAGGGGGGGTGGCTGAAGCTTTCTTT CASSEPTGGVAEAFF
TRBD1 13 few TRBJ1-1 TRBV6-1 TGTGCCAGCACGGGACAGTTAAACACTGAAGCTTTCTTT CASTGQLNTEAFF
. 15 few TRBJ2-3 TRBV9 TGTGCCAGCCAGGAAGGGGGGTCTAGCACAGATACGCAGTATTTT CASQEGGSSTDTQYF
TRBD1 15 . TRBJ1-1 TRBV7-8 TGTGCCAGCAGCCACCGGACAGGGCTGAACACTGAAGCTTTCTTT CASSHRTGLNTEAFF
TRBD1 13 many TRBJ2-7 TRBV7-9 TGTGCCAGCAGCAGCGGACAGGGTCGTGAGCAGTACTTC CASSSGQGREQYF
TRBD1 16 medium-sized TRBJ2-1 TRBV24-1 TGTGCCACCAGTGGGGCAGGGGGCGACTCCTACAATGAGCAGTTCTTC CATSGAGGDSYNEQFF
TRBD2 14 . TRBJ2-7 TRBV15 TGTGCCACCAGTGCTCTCGGGGGGTACTACGAGCAGTACTTC CATSALGGYYEQYF
TRBD1 14 few TRBJ2-5 TRBV19 TGTGCCAGTAGTATAGGGGGGACAGAAGAGACCCAGTACTTC CASSIGGTEETQYF
. 15 . TRBJ1-1 TRBV6-2/TRBV6-3 TGTGCCAGCAGTCCCCCGGGACCGAGGAACACTGAAGCTTTCTTT CASSPPGPRNTEAFF
. 17 . TRBJ1-2 TRBV6-5 TGTGCCAGCAGTTCCAGATCCTCACAGGGTGGGAACTATGGCTACACCTTC CASSSRSSQGGNYGYTF
. 14 . TRBJ2-5 TRBV4-2 TGTGCCAGCAGCCAAGGGGGTTTGGCTGAGACCCAGTACTTC CASSQGGLAETQYF
. 14 . TRBJ2-3 TRBV2 TGTGCCAGCCAGGGGGGGATTGGCACAGATACGCAGTATTTT CASQGGIGTDTQYF
. 14 few TRBJ2-1 TRBV4-1 TGCGCCAGCAGCCAATTTAGGGAAACGGGTGGGCAGTTCTTC CASSQFRETGGQFF
. 11 many TRBJ2-7 TRBV12-3/TRBV12-4 TGTGCCAGCAGTTTAACGTACGAGCAGTACTTC CASSLTYEQYF
TRBD2 16 few TRBJ2-1 TRBV23-1 TGCGCCAGCCTGAATCGAGCCGCGGGAGGGCCTAATGAGCAGTTCTTC CASLNRAAGGPNEQFF
TRBD1 13 medium-sized TRBJ1-2 TRBV19 TGTGCCAGTAGGGCCGGGACAGTAAACGGCTACACCTTC CASRAGTVNGYTF
. 15 many TRBJ2-5 TRBV12-3/TRBV12-4 TGTGCCAGCAGTTTGGGGCACTTTAGGGAAGAGACCCAGTACTTC CASSLGHFREETQYF
. 15 . TRBJ1-2 TRBV7-9 TGTGCCAGCAGCTCAGATCAACAGGGAATCTATGGCTACACCTTC CASSSDQQGIYGYTF
TRBD2 15 few TRBJ2-3 TRBV4-2 TGTGCCAGCAGCCAAGAACCATCCTTGGGGGAGGGCGTCCATTTT CASSQEPSLGEGVHF
. 13 few TRBJ2-4 TRBV19 TGTGCCAGTAGTTTACTTTCGGGGAACATTCAGTACTTC CASSLLSGNIQYF
TRBD1 15 many TRBJ2-3 TRBV29-1 TGCAGCGTTGAAGGGGGACAGCCAACGACAGATACGCAGTATTTT CSVEGGQPTTDTQYF
. 14 . TRBJ2-3 TRBV7-3 TGTGCCAGCAGCCCCGGGGCGGGGTCAGATACGCAGTATTTT CASSPGAGSDTQYF
TRBD2 17 few TRBJ2-7 TRBV2 TGTGCCAGCAGTGAAAGGGGTGCTAGCGGGAGGGCCTACGAGCAGTACTTC CASSERGASGRAYEQYF
. 15 few TRBJ1-4 TRBV7-9 TGTGCCAGCAGCCCCCAGGCGGGGTCTAATGAAAAACTGTTTTTT CASSPQAGSNEKLFF
. 14 . TRBJ2-3 TRBV15 TGTGCCACCAGCAGATCGCGCCTCGAAGATACGCAGTATTTT CATSRSRLEDTQYF
. 13 . TRBJ2-3 TRBV20-1 TGCAGTGCTAGCGGAGTTTGGCGGGCGGCGCAGTATTTT CSASGVWRAAQYF
TRBD1 15 many TRBJ2-1 TRBV11-3 TGTGCCAGCAGCTTAACAGGGGGCTCCTACAATGAGCAGTTCTTC CASSLTGGSYNEQFF
. 12 few TRBJ1-2 TRBV24-1 TGTGCCACGAAACAGGTGGGCTATGGCTACACCTTC CATKQVGYGYTF
TRBD1 13 many TRBJ2-7 TRBV27 TGTGCCAGCAAGCCAGGGGGCGCGGGTAAGCAGTACTTC CASKPGGAGKQYF
TRBD2 13 few TRBJ2-3 TRBV20-1 TGCAGTCCCGTCAGCGGGGGTTCAGATACGCAGTATTTT CSPVSGGSDTQYF
. 16 few TRBJ1-5 TRBV24-1 TGTGCCACCAGTGATCACAAACAGGGCCACAATCAGCCCCAGCATTTT CATSDHKQGHNQPQHF